By sample share, the clone carrying this T cell receptor (beta chain) is medium-sized. Its matching antigen is unknown. In TCRdb, the 5' RACE reads were re-called with MiXCR into one record per CDR3 protein. The repertoire holds 12,000 to 15,000 distinct CDR3 sequences, under 8% seen once, with over 8% in the top ten. The data were obtained in a study of spatial heterogeneity in lung cancer. As to time point: sample taken at primary tumor resection. Without sorting, whole RNA was sequenced from tumor, nontumor lung or frozen PBMC. The CDR3 has 15 amino acids. Trimming pared 1 base from V and 1 base from J, leaving 13 bases between. Germline V gene sequence: CDR1 DFQATT, CDR2 SNEGSKA (reference sequence). Study conclusions and caveats: Higher tumor mutation counts went along with higher counts of expanded intratumoral alpha and beta TCRs. The numbers of ubiquitous and regional expanded TCRs correlated with ubiquitous and regional nonsynonymous mutations, respectively. The estimated TCR-seq coverage of tumor T cells amounted to roughly 6.7% when looking at alpha chains and approximately 12% when looking at beta chains.

Source: lung tumor tissue, taken at surgery. The sequence derives from a male donor with early-stage non-small cell lung cancer. The V and J genes are TRBV20-1 and TRBJ1-1; D unresolved. The CDR3 DNA sequence: TGCAGTGCTAGAGCGAGAGGGCGATCGAACACTGAAGCTTTCTTT. Translation gives CSARARGRSNTEAFF.